The rows below give T cell receptor beta chains drawn from one sample of a study of T-cell memory formation after mild COVID-19. TCRdb re-analysed the 5' RACE reads in MiXCR, keeping a single row per CDR3 protein. This table holds 150,000 to 200,000 distinct CDR3 sequences, around a sixth found once. Sequencing input: PBMCs or a T cell subset sorted from them (not recorded which). The source is a man aged 18 to 30 who had mild COVID-19 (a few samples of this study predate the infection). Cell type and time point are not known. Both conserved end residues are part of each CDR3. A D gene is named only where the DNA matches it firmly. Clone size is given for some rows only: seen once, a few or many times, or a class if the clone is expanded.

CDR3: CASSQDGDTGELFF
DNA: TGTGCCAGCAGCCAAGATGGAGACACCGGGGAGCTGTTTTTT
V: TRBV4-2
D: -
size: -
J: TRBJ2-2

CDR3: CASSYSGGSNSPLHF
DNA: TGTGCCAGCAGTTACTCGGGGGGTAGTAATTCACCCCTCCACTTT
V: TRBV6-5
D: -
size: -
J: TRBJ1-6

CDR3: CAISRGTGGGNEQFF
DNA: TGTGCCATCTCAAGGGGGACAGGGGGCGGGAATGAGCAGTTCTTC
V: TRBV6-6
D: TRBD1
size: many
J: TRBJ2-1

CDR3: CAARQSSGANVLTF
DNA: TGTGCCGCGAGACAGAGCTCTGGGGCCAACGTCCTGACTTTC
V: TRBV7-9
D: -
size: few
J: TRBJ2-6

CDR3: CASSPARNQPQHF
DNA: TGTGCCAGCAGCCCCGCGCGGAATCAGCCCCAGCATTTT
V: TRBV6-6
D: -
size: -
J: TRBJ1-5

CDR3: CASSLNVGELFF
DNA: TGCGCCAGCAGCCTCAACGTCGGGGAGCTGTTTTTT
V: TRBV4-3
D: -
size: -
J: TRBJ2-2

CDR3: CASLALGGWRTEAFF
DNA: TGTGCCAGCCTTGCCCTAGGGGGCTGGAGAACTGAAGCTTTCTTT
V: TRBV7-2
D: TRBD1
size: -
J: TRBJ1-1

CDR3: CASSLTGGADTQYF
DNA: TGTGCCAGCTCCCTCACAGGGGGCGCAGATACGCAGTATTTT
V: TRBV18
D: TRBD1
size: -
J: TRBJ2-3

CDR3: CASSPDRRETQYF
DNA: TGTGCCAGCAGTCCGGACAGGCGGGAGACCCAGTACTTC
V: TRBV12-3/TRBV12-4
D: TRBD1
size: few
J: TRBJ2-5

CDR3: CASSPQGIGGYTF
DNA: TGCGCCAGCAGCCCCCAGGGGATTGGAGGCTACACCTTC
V: TRBV5-1
D: -
size: -
J: TRBJ1-2

CDR3: CASSNSGGYEQYF
DNA: TGTGCCAGCAGCAACTCAGGGGGTTACGAGCAGTACTTC
V: TRBV7-2
D: TRBD1
size: -
J: TRBJ2-7

CDR3: CASNPGGTGALYGYTF
DNA: TGTGCCAGCAACCCAGGGGGGACAGGGGCCCTCTATGGCTACACCTTC
V: TRBV6-5
D: TRBD1
size: few
J: TRBJ1-2

CDR3: CASSPAAGGETQYF
DNA: TGTGCCAGCTCACCCGCTGCGGGAGGCGAGACCCAGTACTTC
V: TRBV18
D: TRBD2
size: -
J: TRBJ2-5

CDR3: CASSPSPIYEQYF
DNA: TGTGCCAGCAGTCCTAGTCCCATCTACGAGCAGTACTTC
V: TRBV12-3/TRBV12-4
D: -
size: -
J: TRBJ2-7

CDR3: CASSLGRGKGNGYTF
DNA: TGTGCCAGCAGCTTGGGGCGAGGGAAAGGGAATGGCTACACCTTC
V: TRBV5-6
D: -
size: few
J: TRBJ1-2

CDR3: CASSPTGGRDEQFF
DNA: TGTGCCAGCAGCCCAACGGGGGGGAGGGATGAGCAGTTCTTC
V: TRBV7-2
D: TRBD2
size: -
J: TRBJ2-1

CDR3: CASSRDSLGGYTF
DNA: TGTGCCAGCAGCCGGGACAGCCTGGGCGGCTACACCTTC
V: TRBV7-9
D: TRBD1
size: few
J: TRBJ1-2

CDR3: CASSLIQGGEKLFF
DNA: TGTGCCAGCAGTTTAATACAGGGAGGAGAAAAACTGTTTTTT
V: TRBV12-3/TRBV12-4
D: -
size: few
J: TRBJ1-4

CDR3: CASSIRSPGGETQYF
DNA: TGTGCCAGTAGTATACGGTCTCCAGGAGGGGAGACCCAGTACTTC
V: TRBV19
D: -
size: -
J: TRBJ2-5

CDR3: CASKPRGGDQETQYF
DNA: TGTGCCAGCAAACCTAGGGGGGGAGACCAAGAGACCCAGTACTTC
V: TRBV12-3/TRBV12-4
D: -
size: -
J: TRBJ2-5

CDR3: CASSRTPGGNTF
DNA: TGTGCCAGCAGTAGAACACCAGGGGGGAACACCTTC
V: TRBV12-3/TRBV12-4
D: TRBD1
size: few
J: TRBJ1-2

CDR3: CSASGSGTTTPSSYNEQFF
DNA: TGCAGTGCTAGTGGGTCGGGGACGACGACACCTAGCTCCTACAATGAGCAGTTCTTC
V: TRBV20-1
D: -
size: few
J: TRBJ2-1

CDR3: CASNKLRTSGEFTDTQYF
DNA: TGTGCCAGCAACAAACTCCGGACTAGCGGGGAGTTCACAGATACGCAGTATTTT
V: TRBV21-1
D: -
size: few
J: TRBJ2-3

CDR3: CASIGAGTFGEQFF
DNA: TGTGCCAGCATCGGGGCGGGGACGTTCGGTGAGCAGTTCTTC
V: TRBV6-6
D: -
size: -
J: TRBJ2-1